This T cell receptor (beta chain) was found in a study of shared clonotypes between healthy human individuals. Study context: Donor ages ranged 18 to 49 years: a couple of women, a few men. Each donor contributed plates that comprised three CD4 naive, three CD4 memory, two CD8 naive and one CD8 memory. Findings and limits, study-wide: Few donors restricted represented genetic and exposure-history diversity. Roughly 5% was the fraction of naive CD4 clonotypes found shared across a handful of donors.

A note on this clone: No antigen is known for it.

Trimming removed 7 bases from V and 4 bases from J; junction bases left unmatched: 10. The length of the CDR3 is 14 residues. Germline V gene sequence: CDR1 SQVTM, CDR2 ANQGSEA. Generated by immunoSEQ multiplex PCR, the TCRdb table keeps only in-frame clones and is missing some. The table includes some 380,000 clones, 90% to 97% detected once. This clonotype originated in a man aged 25 to 45 in good health. The rearrangement uses TRBV29-1 and TRBJ2-3; 8 nucleotides agree with TRBD2. The sequenced material came from memory CD8+ T cells sorted from blood. Specified subset: CD45RO+ cells pooled with CCR7-negative TemRA cells. Here the CDR3 reads CSALSGSVADTQYF. In DNA, the CDR3 is TGCAGCGCCTTAAGCGGGAGTGTCGCAGATACGCAGTATTTT.